The next 10 T cell receptor beta chains were all read from a single sample in a study of T cell responses to AZD1222 COVID-19 vaccine. The assay was immunoSEQ multiplex PCR, and TCRdb's table has in-frame clones only and misses some. Here the sample spans about 140,000 clones, more than 70% being singletons. This specimen consisted of peripheral blood, obtained 28 days after the second AZD1222 dose. The source of these receptors is an adult who received the AZD1222 COVID-19 vaccine.

The chain uses TRBV28 and TRBJ1-5; TRBD1 is a possible D gene (6 bases). Per germline, CDR1 MDHEN and CDR2 SYDVKM. The CDR3 has 12 amino acids. V shed 8 bases and J shed 7 bases, with 12 bases lying between them. Here the CDR3 DNA reads TGTGCCAGCTTTGAGGGGGGCCAGCCCCAGCATTTT. It translates to CASFEGGQPQHF. Complete variable domain (other parts from reference TRBV28 and TRBJ1-5): DVKVTQSSRYLVKRTGEKVFLECVQDMDHENMFWYRQDPGLGLRLIYFSYDVKMKEKGDIPEGYSVSREKKERFSLILESASTNQTSMYLCASFEGGQPQHFGDGTRLSIL.

This sequence joins TRBV30 and TRBJ2-7; either TRBD1 or TRBD2 may supply D (5 bases each). With 8 bases removed from V and 2 bases from J, the gap between germline ends came to 16 bases. The CDR3 consists of 13 residues. Germline-derived CDR1 and CDR2 are GTSNPN and SVGIG (reference sequence). This CDR3 reads CAGGRATTYEQYF. The CDR3 DNA reads TGTGCCGGGGGACGGGCCACGACCTACGAGCAGTACTTC.

The chain has TRBV5-1 and TRBJ2-2, with D perhaps TRBD1 (6 bases). Between the trimmed V and J ends, which lost 4 bases and 2 bases, there was a span of 12 bases. The germline CDR1 and CDR2 sequences are SGHRS and YFSETQ. The CDR3 extends over 15 amino acids. The CDR3: CASSRGTHNTGELFF. The CDR3 DNA reads TGCGCCAGCAGCCGAGGGACACATAACACCGGGGAGCTGTTTTTT. The whole variable domain, filled in from reference TRBV5-1 and TRBJ2-2, reads KAGVTQTPRYLIKTRGQQVTLSCSPISGHRSVSWYQQTPGQGLQFLFEYFSETQRNKGNFPGRFSGRQFSNSRSEMNVSTLELGDSALYLCASSRGTHNTGELFFGEGSRLTVL.

The rearrangement links TRBV5-1 to TRBJ2-5; TRBD1 agrees at 7 bases. V lost 4 bases to trimming and J lost 2 bases; unmatched junction nucleotides: 2. The CDR3 totals 13 residues. Germline CDR1 is SGHRS and CDR2 is YFSETQ. The CDR3 protein is CASSVGQQETQYF. The DNA for the CDR3 is TGCGCCAGCAGCGTGGGACAGCAAGAGACCCAGTACTTC.

This chain connects TRBV14 to TRBJ2-5; D remains ambiguous. The V gene's germline CDR1 is SGHDN and CDR2 FVKESK. V dropped 0 bases and J dropped 5 bases, with 13 bases sitting between them. CDR3 length: 15 residues. The CDR3 loop is CASSQDRPRRETQYF. In DNA, the CDR3 is TGTGCCAGCAGCCAAGATCGGCCGAGAAGGGAGACCCAGTACTTC.

This chain uses TRBV11-2 with TRBJ2-7; D gene unclear. Looked up from germline, CDR1 is SGHAT and CDR2 is FQNNGV. The V end lost 2 bases, the J end lost 3 bases, and 5 bases lay between the germline ends. This CDR3 region has 12 residues. The CDR3 loop reads CASSLTGYEQYF. The CDR3 region has the DNA TGTGCCAGCAGCTTAACGGGCTACGAGCAGTACTTC.

V usage is TRBV28 and J usage is TRBJ2-2, with TRBD2 as a possible D gene (6 bases). The CDR3 length is 15 residues. Germline V CDR1 and CDR2: MDHEN, SYDVKM. V was trimmed by 11 bases and J by 7 bases, leaving 23 bases between them. The CDR3 reads CASQAARGTGGELFF. The CDR3 DNA sequence: TGTGCCTCCCAGGCGGCCCGGGGGACGGGCGGGGAGCTGTTTTTT.

V usage is TRBV10-3 and J usage is TRBJ1-6; D is unclear. The CDR3 loop spans 12 amino acids. Trimming took 4 bases from V and 16 from J, leaving 14 bases between them. The germline V gene has CDR1 ENHRY and CDR2 SYGVKD. CDR3 sequence reads: CAISGVGRELHF. In nucleotides, the CDR3 is TGTGCCATCAGTGGGGTCGGCAGAGAACTCCACTTT.

The chain links TRBV7-9 to TRBJ2-7; a weak D match, TRBD2 (6 bases). Per germline, CDR1 SEHNR and CDR2 FQNEAQ (reference sequence). The V and J ends lost 1 base and 3 bases respectively, with 13 bases between them. The CDR3 consists of 15 residues. CDR3 sequence reads: CASSLGDSQYYEQYF. The CDR3 nucleotides are TGTGCCAGCAGCTTAGGGGACTCCCAGTACTACGAGCAGTACTTC.

This chain links TRBV18 with TRBJ1-4, with D unclear. The germline V and J ends were trimmed by 3 bases and 0 bases, with 5 bases remaining between them. The germline V gene has CDR1 KGHSH and CDR2 LQKENI. This CDR3 contains 14 residues. Here the CDR3 reads CASSPGATNEKLFF. CDR3 DNA: TGTGCCAGCTCACCGGGCGCAACTAATGAAAAACTGTTTTTT. Variable domain in full (rest from reference TRBV18 and TRBJ1-4): NAGVMQNPRHLVRRRGQEARLRCSPMKGHSHVYWYRQLPEEGLKFMVYLQKENIIDESGMPKERFSAEFPKEGPSILRIQQVVRGDSAAYFCASSPGATNEKLFFGSGTQLSVL.